The source of this T cell receptor beta chain is a study of long-term antiretroviral therapy in people with HIV. Findings and caveats of the study: Clones showing expansion before ART dominated the repertoire at all time points. When set beside controls, HIV repertoires had CDR3 length ranges that were narrower.

V was cut by 3 bases and J by 6 bases, with 11 bases left in between. Germline V gene data show CDR1 as MNHGY and CDR2 as SVAAGI. This CDR3 is 13 amino acids long. Running of the v3.0 immunoSEQ assay took place at survey level. Libraries were prepared by immunoSEQ multiplex PCR; TCRdb keeps only in-frame clonotypes and omits some of them. The data contain around 20,000 clones, roughly 82% of them seen just once; the ten biggest clones take up about 4.5%. The table lists this clone with a few counts. What it binds is not known. The J gene is TRBJ1-2, the V gene TRBV6-9; D might be TRBD1 (5 bases). The material was unsorted PBMCs, obtained roughly 5.7 years after starting antiretroviral therapy. This TCR was recovered from a man younger than 40 with HIV. In nucleotides, the CDR3 is TGTGCCAGCAGTTACGGGTCAGGGAATGGCTACACCTTC. This gives the protein CASSYGSGNGYTF.